The 14 T cell receptor beta chains below come from one sample, sequenced in a study of blood T cell repertoires in COVID-19. Clones were read by immunoSEQ multiplex PCR, and TCRdb kept only the in-frame ones, dropping some. There are some 300,000 clones in the sample; 70% to 90% occur only once, and about 7% lies in the top ten. Material for sequencing was peripheral blood. The receptors shown here come from a young woman who had recovered from COVID-19.

This chain uses TRBV15 with TRBJ2-1; TRBD2 matches at 8 bases. The germline V gene encodes CDR1 LNHNV and CDR2 YYDKDF (reference sequence). J gave up 5 bases and V 0 bases, and 9 bases lay outside the gene matches. This CDR3 has 17 amino acids. CDR3 bases: TGTGCCACCAGCAGAGATCGGACTAGCTTAGTAAACAATGAGCAGTTCTTC. Its protein product is CATSRDRTSLVNNEQFF.

The genes are TRBV7-8 and TRBJ2-5; D perhaps matches TRBD1 (6 bases). Trimming pared 1 base from V and 6 bases from J, leaving 12 bases between. Germline V gene lookup returns CDR1 SGHVS and CDR2 FQNEAQ. This CDR3 spans 14 amino acids. The CDR3 loop reads CASSLEARGKTQYF. CDR3 coding DNA: TGTGCCAGCAGCTTAGAGGCCAGGGGAAAGACCCAGTACTTC.

This chain joins TRBV18 and TRBJ2-4; 7 bases fit TRBD1. In germline, CDR1 is KGHSH, CDR2 LQKENI. The V segment lost 3 bases and the J segment 11 bases; nucleotides outside the gene matches: 10. The CDR3 length is 14 residues. CDR3 loop: CASSPDRETPFQYF. CDR3 sequence (DNA): TGTGCCAGCTCACCCGACAGGGAGACCCCCTTTCAGTACTTC.

For the CDR3, the DNA is TGTGCCAGTAGTGTGCGCGGGTCCTACAATGAGCAGTTCTTC. It translates to CASSVRGSYNEQFF. This sequence joins TRBV19 and TRBJ2-1, with D perhaps TRBD2 (5 bases). CDR1 is LNHDA and CDR2 is SQIVND in the germline V gene (reference sequence). Trimming cost V 5 bases and J 1 base, with 9 bases left between them. The CDR3 runs 14 residues.

This clone showed up just a few times. This chain connects TRBV5-1 to TRBJ2-7, with 9 bases aligning to TRBD1. V lost 4 bases to trimming and J lost 7 bases; unmatched junction nucleotides: 9. CDR1 and CDR2 from the germline V gene are SGHRS and YFSETQ. The CDR3 length is 14 residues. The CDR3 DNA is TGCGCCAGCAGCCAGGACAGGGGTGCGAGGGAGCAGTACTTC. Its protein is CASSQDRGAREQYF.

The CDR3 sequence is CASSPRRGSNYGYTF. In DNA form, the CDR3 reads TGTGCCAGCTCACCCCGCAGGGGCTCTAACTATGGCTACACCTTC. The chain uses TRBV18 and TRBJ1-2; D perhaps matches TRBD1 (6 bases). The ends were cut back, 3 bases at V and 0 bases at J, with 11 bases in the middle. Germline V CDR1 and CDR2: KGHSH, LQKENI. The CDR3 is made up of 15 amino acids.

The chain has TRBV7-8 and TRBJ1-4; 7 bases match TRBD1. In germline, CDR1 is SGHVS, CDR2 FQNEAQ. The junction had 16 bases not matched to a gene; V was cut back by 5 bases and J by 7 bases. The CDR3 totals 17 residues. In nucleotides, the CDR3 is TGTGCCAGCAGCCTCCTCAAATACAGGGGCCTTCGTGAAAAACTGTTTTTT. Its protein is CASSLLKYRGLREKLFF.

The chain joins TRBV7-2 to TRBJ1-5, with D unresolved. Looked up from germline, CDR1 is SGHTA and CDR2 is FQGNSA. The CDR3 is 12 amino acids. V gave up 5 bases and J gave up 4 bases, with 6 bases separating them. The CDR3 nucleotides are TGTGCCAGCAGCCCTATGAATCAGCCCCAGCATTTT. Amino acids: CASSPMNQPQHF.

There are a few counts of this clone. The V gene is TRBV6-2 or TRBV6-3, the J gene TRBJ2-5, with D tentatively TRBD1 (6 bases). Germline V CDR1 and CDR2: MNHEY, SVGEGT. CDR3 length equals 14 residues. The V end was cut by 4 bases, the J end by 4 bases, with 13 bases between. Here the CDR3 reads CASSWGPTGETQYF. The DNA for the CDR3 is TGTGCCAGCAGTTGGGGACCGACAGGAGAGACCCAGTACTTC.

V gene TRBV28 combines with J gene TRBJ1-2; 9 bases map to TRBD1. CDR3 length: 14 residues. Trimming cost V 5 bases and J 4 bases; bases outside gene matches: 5. Germline V gene lookup returns CDR1 MDHEN and CDR2 SYDVKM. The CDR3 is CASSLQGAGYGYTF. CDR3 DNA: TGTGCCAGCAGTCTACAGGGGGCCGGCTATGGCTACACCTTC.

The V and J genes are TRBV2 and TRBJ2-3; D may be TRBD1 (6 bases). CDR1 is SNHLY and CDR2 is FYNNEI in the germline V gene. The CDR3 runs 13 residues. Trimming took 5 bases from V and 6 from J, leaving 12 bases between them. This CDR3 is CASSRDRIDTQYF. DNA of the CDR3: TGTGCCAGCAGTAGAGACAGGATTGATACGCAGTATTTT. The variable domain in full, completed from reference TRBV2 and TRBJ2-3, reads EPEVTQTPSHQVTQMGQEVILRCVPISNHLYFYWYRQILGQKVEFLVSFYNNEISEKSEIFDDQFSVERPDGSNFTLKIRSTKLEDSAMYFCASSRDRIDTQYFGPGTRLTVL.

The chain joins TRBV28 to TRBJ2-5; the D is unclear. V was pared by 6 bases and J by 5 bases, with 10 bases between. The germline V gene has CDR1 MDHEN and CDR2 SYDVKM. CDR3 length: 12 amino acids. CDR3 nucleotides: TGTGCCAGCAGATCCCGGTTCGAGACCCAGTACTTC. As protein: CASRSRFETQYF.

The chain employs TRBV4-3 and TRBJ2-3, with 8 bases identical to TRBD2. Trimming took 0 bases from V and 4 from J; bases not matched to a gene: 9. Germline lookup yields CDR1 LGHNA and CDR2 YSLEER. The CDR3 extends over 17 amino acids. The CDR3 nucleotides read TGCGCCAGCAGCCAAGATATTGGCGGGGGGCGGCCAGATACGCAGTATTTT. This sequence encodes CASSQDIGGGRPDTQYF.

The chain is built from TRBV28 and TRBJ2-1, with D maybe TRBD1 (5 bases). Trimming took off 11 bases at V and 3 bases at J, with 11 bases between the two ends. This CDR3 contains 12 residues. Germline V gives CDR1 MDHEN, CDR2 SYDVKM. The DNA for the CDR3 is TGTGCCTCAGAAGGGGACTACAATGAGCAGTTCTTC. It encodes CASEGDYNEQFF.